These T cell receptor beta chains were read from a single sample in a study of shared clonotypes between healthy human individuals. Libraries were prepared by immunoSEQ multiplex PCR; TCRdb keeps only in-frame clonotypes and omits some of them. This table has about 2.1 million clones, about 93% appearing once. Sequenced sample: naive CD8+ T cells from PBMCs. These receptors came from a man aged 18-30 years in good health. Some clones in this sample may be carry-over from other donors' samples. Each CDR3 is given with its conserved first and last residue. The D gene is left open where the match is weak. Clone size appears in some rows only: once, few, many, or a class for an expanded clone.

J gene | D gene | V gene | clone size | CDR3 protein | CDR3 DNA
TRBJ2-7 | . | TRBV19 | . | CASSIRPSFYEQYF | TGTGCCAGTAGTATACGTCCTAGCTTCTACGAGCAGTACTTC
TRBJ2-7 | TRBD1 | TRBV6-6 | . | CASSYSGQIPYEQYF | TGTGCCAGCAGTTACTCGGGACAGATTCCCTACGAGCAGTACTTC
TRBJ2-3 | . | TRBV27 | . | CASSFLVAGTDTQYF | TGTGCCAGCAGTTTTTTGGTAGCGGGCACAGATACGCAGTATTTT
TRBJ2-6 | . | TRBV7-9 | . | CASSSTESGANVLTF | TGTGCCAGCAGCTCGACAGAGTCTGGGGCCAACGTCCTGACTTTC
TRBJ2-3 | TRBD2 | TRBV4-1 | . | CASSQDSSGGPWDTQYF | TGCGCCAGCAGCCAAGATAGTTCGGGAGGGCCTTGGGATACGCAGTATTTT
TRBJ1-1 | . | TRBV6-1 | . | CASSEVLGGNTEAFF | TGTGCCAGCAGTGAAGTATTGGGGGGGAACACTGAAGCTTTCTTT
TRBJ1-5 | TRBD1 | TRBV11-3 | . | CASSPDRGSSQPQHF | TGTGCCAGCAGTCCTGACAGGGGGTCATCGCAGCCCCAGCATTTT
TRBJ1-4 | TRBD1 | TRBV4-1 | . | CASSQVQGAGEKLFF | TGCGCCAGCAGCCAAGTTCAGGGGGCAGGTGAAAAACTGTTTTTT
TRBJ1-5 | . | TRBV27 | . | CASSLSGGFGSQPQHF | TGTGCCAGCAGTTTATCAGGAGGGTTTGGTAGTCAGCCCCAGCATTTT
TRBJ2-3 | . | TRBV21-1 | . | CASLTRIDSGRNTDTQYF | TGTGCCAGCTTGACCCGGATCGATAGCGGGAGGAACACAGATACGCAGTATTTT
TRBJ1-2 | . | TRBV11-2 | few | CASSLAGDYGYTF | TGTGCCAGCAGCTTAGCTGGGGACTATGGCTACACCTTC
TRBJ1-1 | . | TRBV5-6 | . | CASSFGIVPNTEAFF | TGTGCCAGCAGCTTCGGGATTGTGCCGAACACTGAAGCTTTCTTT
TRBJ2-1 | . | TRBV9 | . | CASSVWGDNEQFF | TGTGCCAGCAGCGTATGGGGTGACAATGAGCAGTTCTTC
TRBJ2-7 | . | TRBV6-5 | . | CASSHRQYYEQYF | TGTGCCAGCAGTCACCGACAGTATTACGAGCAGTACTTC
TRBJ2-6 | . | TRBV29-1 | . | CSVATALNSGANVLTF | TGCAGCGTTGCGACGGCGCTTAACTCTGGGGCCAACGTCCTGACTTTC
TRBJ1-1 | . | TRBV4-1 | . | CASSQDAGTPEAFF | TGCGCCAGCAGCCAAGATGCAGGGACCCCTGAAGCTTTCTTT
TRBJ2-3 | . | TRBV10-3 | . | CAASRESTDTQYF | TGTGCCGCCAGCCGAGAAAGCACAGATACGCAGTATTTT
TRBJ2-1 | TRBD2 | TRBV27 | . | CASSHMTSGEQFF | TGTGCCAGCAGTCACATGACTAGCGGTGAGCAGTTCTTC
TRBJ2-1 | . | TRBV27 | . | CASSSGAGYNEQFF | TGTGCCAGCAGTTCAGGGGCGGGGTACAATGAGCAGTTCTTC
TRBJ1-5 | TRBD1 | TRBV7-9 | . | CASSSGTGGSNQPQHF | TGTGCCAGCAGTTCCGGGACAGGGGGTAGCAATCAGCCCCAGCATTTT
TRBJ2-1 | . | TRBV7-9 | . | CASSLGVFLDEQFF | TGTGCCAGCAGTTTGGGGGTTTTTTTGGATGAGCAGTTCTTC
TRBJ2-3 | TRBD2 | TRBV27 | . | CASRLAVATTDTQYF | TGTGCCAGCAGGCTAGCGGTAGCCACCACAGATACGCAGTATTTT
TRBJ2-2 | . | TRBV6-6 | . | CASSYLNTGELFF | TGTGCCAGCAGTTACTTAAACACCGGGGAGCTGTTTTTT
TRBJ2-5 | . | TRBV7-9 | . | CASSLGQYGETQYF | TGTGCCAGCAGCTTAGGTCAGTACGGAGAGACCCAGTACTTC
TRBJ1-3 | TRBD1 | TRBV28 | . | CASSLTGVGGNTIYF | TGTGCCAGCAGTTTGACAGGGGTGGGTGGAAACACCATATATTTT
TRBJ1-6 | . | TRBV25-1 | . | CASSEGGSPLHF | TGTGCCAGCAGTGAAGGTGGGTCACCCCTCCACTTT
TRBJ2-7 | . | TRBV11-2 | . | CASSLDPSSYEQYF | TGTGCCAGCAGCTTAGACCCAAGCTCCTACGAGCAGTACTTC
TRBJ2-7 | TRBD2 | TRBV2 | . | CASSEWASGSYEQYF | TGTGCCAGCAGTGAATGGGCTAGCGGGAGCTACGAGCAGTACTTC
TRBJ2-5 | TRBD2 | TRBV2 | . | CASSTRTSGQETQYF | TGTGCCAGCAGTACCCGGACTAGCGGCCAAGAGACCCAGTACTTC
TRBJ2-2 | . | TRBV5-1 | . | CASSPQGYAGELFF | TGCGCCAGCAGCCCCCAAGGGTACGCCGGGGAGCTGTTTTTT
TRBJ1-1 | . | TRBV28 | . | CASSLEGRKTEAFF | TGTGCCAGCAGTTTGGAGGGGAGGAAAACTGAAGCTTTCTTT
TRBJ2-7 | TRBD2 | TRBV2 | once | CASSGGLAGMYEQYF | TGTGCCAGCAGTGGTGGGCTAGCGGGAATGTACGAGCAGTACTTC
TRBJ2-1 | TRBD2 | TRBV7-9 | . | CASGPGLAAYNEQFF | TGTGCCAGCGGACCGGGACTAGCGGCCTACAATGAGCAGTTCTTC
TRBJ2-5 | . | TRBV2 | . | CASSGDSQHLAETQYF | TGTGCCAGCAGTGGGGACAGCCAACACCTAGCGGAGACCCAGTACTTC
TRBJ1-5 | . | TRBV28 | . | CASSLYRRRDQPQHF | TGTGCCAGCAGTTTATATCGTCGGAGGGATCAGCCCCAGCATTTT
TRBJ1-1 | . | TRBV28 | . | CASSSPSQGSGEAFF | TGTGCCAGCAGTTCCCCTTCACAGGGCTCGGGTGAAGCTTTCTTT
TRBJ2-1 | . | TRBV28 | . | CASTHRRSEQFF | TGTGCCAGCACTCATCGTCGTAGTGAGCAGTTCTTC
TRBJ1-1 | TRBD1 | TRBV5-1 | . | CASSTWTGEDTEAFF | TGCGCCAGCAGCACATGGACAGGGGAGGACACTGAAGCTTTCTTT
TRBJ2-1 | . | TRBV27 | . | CASSLGPGNNEQFF | TGTGCCAGCAGTTTGGGACCGGGTAACAATGAGCAGTTCTTC
TRBJ2-7 | . | TRBV28 | . | CASRARPYGYEQYF | TGTGCCAGCAGAGCCAGACCCTACGGCTACGAGCAGTACTTC
TRBJ2-3 | TRBD1 | TRBV2 | . | CASSVGQGGDTDTQYF | TGTGCCAGCAGCGTTGGACAGGGGGGGGACACAGATACGCAGTATTTT
TRBJ1-1 | TRBD1 | TRBV6-5 | . | CASKLTGGTEAFF | TGTGCCAGCAAACTGACAGGGGGCACTGAAGCTTTCTTT
TRBJ2-7 | . | TRBV11-2 | . | CASSRGSSYEQYF | TGTGCCAGCAGCCGCGGATCCTCCTACGAGCAGTACTTC
TRBJ2-3 | . | TRBV13 | . | CASSTRDRPSTDTQYF | TGTGCCAGCAGCACGCGGGACAGACCGAGCACAGATACGCAGTATTTT
TRBJ2-4 | TRBD1 | TRBV6-1 | . | CASRGTATKNIQYF | TGTGCCAGCAGAGGGACAGCTACCAAAAACATTCAGTACTTC
TRBJ2-3 | . | TRBV28 | . | CASSFGRLDESTDTQYF | TGTGCCAGCAGTTTTGGGCGACTAGATGAGAGCACAGATACGCAGTATTTT